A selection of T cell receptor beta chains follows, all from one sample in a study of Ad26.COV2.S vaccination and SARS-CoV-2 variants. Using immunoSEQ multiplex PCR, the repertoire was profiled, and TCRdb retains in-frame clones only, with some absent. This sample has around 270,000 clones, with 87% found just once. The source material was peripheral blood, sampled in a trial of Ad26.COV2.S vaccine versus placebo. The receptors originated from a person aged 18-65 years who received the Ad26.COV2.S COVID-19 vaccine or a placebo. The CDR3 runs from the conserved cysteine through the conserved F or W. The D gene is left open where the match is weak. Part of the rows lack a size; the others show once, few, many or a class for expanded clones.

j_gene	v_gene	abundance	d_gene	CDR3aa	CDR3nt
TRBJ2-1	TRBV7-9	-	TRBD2	CASSLVPGGGAIEQFF	TGTGCCAGCAGCTTAGTACCCGGCGGGGGGGCAATTGAGCAGTTCTTC
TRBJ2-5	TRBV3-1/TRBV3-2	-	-	CASSRNRAETQYF	TGTGCCAGCAGCCGGAACAGGGCGGAGACCCAGTACTTC
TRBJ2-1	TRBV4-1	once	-	CASSQIGTGLSGGPGNEQFF	TGCGCCAGCAGCCAAATAGGGACAGGGCTTAGCGGGGGGCCGGGCAATGAGCAGTTCTTC
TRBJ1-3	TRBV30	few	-	CAWSLWDRNTIYF	TGTGCCTGGAGTCTCTGGGATCGAAACACCATATATTTT
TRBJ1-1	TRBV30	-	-	CAWSVGGYTEAFF	TGTGCCTGGAGTGTAGGGGGGTACACTGAAGCTTTCTTT
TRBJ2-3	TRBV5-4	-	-	CASTTGGGLSTDTQYF	TGTGCCAGCACAACCGGAGGGGGTCTTAGCACAGATACGCAGTATTTT
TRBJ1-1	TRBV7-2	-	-	CASSLAGLGEAFF	TGTGCCAGCAGCTTAGCAGGGCTGGGTGAAGCTTTCTTT
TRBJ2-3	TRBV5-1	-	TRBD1	CASSSGQGTDTQYF	TGCGCCAGCAGCTCCGGACAGGGAACAGATACGCAGTATTTT
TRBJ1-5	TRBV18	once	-	CASSPGTNSNQPQHF	TGTGCCAGCTCACCAGGGACGAATAGCAATCAGCCCCAGCATTTT
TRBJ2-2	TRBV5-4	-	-	CASHKRGMRLGELFF	TGTGCCAGTCACAAAAGGGGTATGAGGCTCGGGGAGCTGTTTTTT
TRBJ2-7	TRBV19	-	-	CASSRSESYEQYF	TGTGCCAGTAGTAGGTCTGAGTCCTACGAGCAGTACTTC
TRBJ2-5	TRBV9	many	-	CASSVGTTQETQYF	TGTGCCAGCAGCGTAGGGACTACCCAAGAGACCCAGTACTTC
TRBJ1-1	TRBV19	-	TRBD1	CASRPPGQGSEAFF	TGTGCCAGTAGGCCCCCGGGACAGGGGTCCGAGGCTTTCTTT
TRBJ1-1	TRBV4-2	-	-	CASSRAEGHLMMNTEAFF	TGTGCCAGCAGCCGTGCTGAGGGGCACCTTATGATGAACACTGAAGCTTTCTTT
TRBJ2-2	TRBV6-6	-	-	CASRLAGAATGELFF	TGTGCCAGCAGGTTGGCGGGGGCGGCCACCGGGGAGCTGTTTTTT
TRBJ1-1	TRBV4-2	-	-	CASSQDRGRENTEAFF	TGTGCCAGCAGCCAAGATAGGGGACGAGAGAACACTGAAGCTTTCTTT
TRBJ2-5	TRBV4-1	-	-	CASSLGTWQETQYF	TGCGCCAGCAGCCTAGGGACGTGGCAAGAGACCCAGTACTTC
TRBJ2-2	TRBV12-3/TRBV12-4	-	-	CASSIRGELFF	TGTGCCAGCAGTATCCGGGGGGAGCTGTTTTTT
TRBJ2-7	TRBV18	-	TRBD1	CASSLVRTGRSYEQYF	TGTGCCAGCTCCCTTGTTCGGACAGGGCGCTCCTACGAGCAGTACTTC
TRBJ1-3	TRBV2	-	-	CASRRLSSGNTIYF	TGTGCCAGCAGGCGTTTGAGCTCTGGAAACACCATATATTTT
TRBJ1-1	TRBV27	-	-	CASSSPDRWSTEAFF	TGTGCCAGCAGTTCCCCGGACAGATGGAGCACTGAAGCTTTCTTT
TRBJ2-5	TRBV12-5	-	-	CASGLSGQIQETQYF	TGTGCTAGTGGTTTGTCAGGACAGATTCAAGAGACCCAGTACTTC